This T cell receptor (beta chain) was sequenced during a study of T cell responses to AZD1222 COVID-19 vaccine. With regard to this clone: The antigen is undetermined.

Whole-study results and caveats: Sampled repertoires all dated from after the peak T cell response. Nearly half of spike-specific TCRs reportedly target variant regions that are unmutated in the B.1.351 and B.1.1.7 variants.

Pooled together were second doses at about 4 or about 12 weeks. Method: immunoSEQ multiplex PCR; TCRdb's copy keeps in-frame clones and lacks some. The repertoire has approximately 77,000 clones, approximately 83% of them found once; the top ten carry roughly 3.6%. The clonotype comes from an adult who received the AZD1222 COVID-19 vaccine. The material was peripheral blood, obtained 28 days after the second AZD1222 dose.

CDR3 protein: CASSPLNGQADTQYF. In DNA, the CDR3 is TGTGCCAGCAGTCCCCTGAACGGGCAGGCCGATACGCAGTATTTT. The chain couples TRBV2 to TRBJ2-3; no firm D call. V was shortened by 5 bases and J by 6 bases, with 18 bases between the two germline ends. Germline loops: CDR1 SNHLY, CDR2 FYNNEI. The CDR3 length is 15 residues.